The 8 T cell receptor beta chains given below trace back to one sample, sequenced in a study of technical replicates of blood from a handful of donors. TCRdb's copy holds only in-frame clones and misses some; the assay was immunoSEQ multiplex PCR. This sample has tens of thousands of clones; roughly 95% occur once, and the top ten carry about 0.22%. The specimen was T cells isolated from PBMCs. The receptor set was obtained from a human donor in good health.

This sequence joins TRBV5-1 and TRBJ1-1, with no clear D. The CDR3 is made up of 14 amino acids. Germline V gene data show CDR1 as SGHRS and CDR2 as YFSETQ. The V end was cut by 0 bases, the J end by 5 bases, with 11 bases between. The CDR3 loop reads CASSLDGVRTEAFF. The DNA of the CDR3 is TGCGCCAGCAGCTTGGACGGGGTGAGGACTGAAGCTTTCTTT. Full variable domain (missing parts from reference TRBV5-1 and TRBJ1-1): KAGVTQTPRYLIKTRGQQVTLSCSPISGHRSVSWYQQTPGQGLQFLFEYFSETQRNKGNFPGRFSGRQFSNSRSEMNVSTLELGDSALYLCASSLDGVRTEAFFGQGTRLTVV.

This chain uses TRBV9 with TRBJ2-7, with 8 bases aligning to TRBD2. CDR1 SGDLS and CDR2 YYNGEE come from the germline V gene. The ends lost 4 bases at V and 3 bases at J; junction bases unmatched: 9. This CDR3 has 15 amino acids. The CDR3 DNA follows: TGTGCCAGCAGCTCGTCCACGGGGGGGATCTACGAGCAGTACTTC. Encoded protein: CASSSSTGGIYEQYF.

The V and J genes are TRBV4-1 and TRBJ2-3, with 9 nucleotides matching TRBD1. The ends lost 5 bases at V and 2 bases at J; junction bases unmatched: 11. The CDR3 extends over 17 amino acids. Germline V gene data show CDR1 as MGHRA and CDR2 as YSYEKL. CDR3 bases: TGCGCCAGCAGCATCCGTGCCGGGGACAGGGACACAGATACGCAGTATTTT. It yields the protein CASSIRAGDRDTDTQYF.

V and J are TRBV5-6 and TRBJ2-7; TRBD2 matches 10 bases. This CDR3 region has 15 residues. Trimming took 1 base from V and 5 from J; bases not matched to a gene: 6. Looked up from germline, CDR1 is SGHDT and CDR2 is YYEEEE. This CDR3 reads CASSLRPLAGDEQYF. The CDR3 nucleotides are TGTGCCAGCAGCTTGCGGCCCCTAGCGGGAGACGAGCAGTACTTC.

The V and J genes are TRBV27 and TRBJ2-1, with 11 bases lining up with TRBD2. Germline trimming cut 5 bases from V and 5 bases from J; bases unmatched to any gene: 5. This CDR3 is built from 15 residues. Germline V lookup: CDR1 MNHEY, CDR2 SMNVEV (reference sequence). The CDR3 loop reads CASSQPGLADNEQFF. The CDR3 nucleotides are TGTGCCAGCAGTCAACCGGGACTAGCGGACAATGAGCAGTTCTTC.

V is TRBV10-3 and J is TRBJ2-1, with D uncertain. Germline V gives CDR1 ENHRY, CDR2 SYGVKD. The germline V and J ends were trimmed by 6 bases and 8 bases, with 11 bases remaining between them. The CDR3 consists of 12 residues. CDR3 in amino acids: CAISDDADEQFF. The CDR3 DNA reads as TGTGCCATCAGCGACGATGCGGATGAGCAGTTCTTC.

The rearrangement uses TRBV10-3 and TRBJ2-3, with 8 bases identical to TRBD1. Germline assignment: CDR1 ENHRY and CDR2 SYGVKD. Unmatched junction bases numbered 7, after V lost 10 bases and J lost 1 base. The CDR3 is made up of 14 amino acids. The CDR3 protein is CATQPGQGTDTQYF. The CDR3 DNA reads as TGTGCCACCCAACCGGGACAGGGCACAGATACGCAGTATTTT.

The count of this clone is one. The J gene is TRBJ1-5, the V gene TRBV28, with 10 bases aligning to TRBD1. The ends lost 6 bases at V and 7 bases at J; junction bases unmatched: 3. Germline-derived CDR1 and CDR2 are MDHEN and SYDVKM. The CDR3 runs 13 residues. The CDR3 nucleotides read TGTGCCAGCAGGGACAGGGGGTCCCAGCCCCAGCATTTT. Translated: CASRDRGSQPQHF.